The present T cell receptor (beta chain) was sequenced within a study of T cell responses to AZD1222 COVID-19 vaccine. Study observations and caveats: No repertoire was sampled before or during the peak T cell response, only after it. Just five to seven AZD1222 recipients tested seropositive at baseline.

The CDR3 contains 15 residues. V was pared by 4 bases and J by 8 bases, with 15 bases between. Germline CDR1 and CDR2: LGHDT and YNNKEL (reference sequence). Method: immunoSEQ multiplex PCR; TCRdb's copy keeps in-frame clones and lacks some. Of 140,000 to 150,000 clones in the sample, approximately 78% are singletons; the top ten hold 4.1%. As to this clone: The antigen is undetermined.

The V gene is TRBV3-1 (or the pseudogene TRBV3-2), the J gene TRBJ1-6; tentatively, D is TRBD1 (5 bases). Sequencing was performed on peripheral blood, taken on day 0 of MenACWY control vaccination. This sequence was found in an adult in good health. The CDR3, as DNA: TGTGCCAGCAGCCCCCTGGCGCAGGGCCATTCACCCCTCCACTTT. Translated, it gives CASSPLAQGHSPLHF.